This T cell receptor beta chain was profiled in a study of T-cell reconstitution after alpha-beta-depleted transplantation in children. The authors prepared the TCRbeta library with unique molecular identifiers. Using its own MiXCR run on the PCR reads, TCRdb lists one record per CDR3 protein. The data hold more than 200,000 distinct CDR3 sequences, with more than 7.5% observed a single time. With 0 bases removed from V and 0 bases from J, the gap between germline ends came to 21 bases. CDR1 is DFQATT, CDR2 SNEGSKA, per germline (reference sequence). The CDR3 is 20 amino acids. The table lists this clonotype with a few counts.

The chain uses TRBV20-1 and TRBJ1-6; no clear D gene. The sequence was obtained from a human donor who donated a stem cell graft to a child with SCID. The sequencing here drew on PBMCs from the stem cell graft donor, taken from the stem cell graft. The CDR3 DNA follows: TGCAGTGCTAGAGATGAAGGAGGTCAGGCAGCAGGCTCCTATAATTCACCCCTCCACTTT. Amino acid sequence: CSARDEGGQAAGSYNSPLHF.